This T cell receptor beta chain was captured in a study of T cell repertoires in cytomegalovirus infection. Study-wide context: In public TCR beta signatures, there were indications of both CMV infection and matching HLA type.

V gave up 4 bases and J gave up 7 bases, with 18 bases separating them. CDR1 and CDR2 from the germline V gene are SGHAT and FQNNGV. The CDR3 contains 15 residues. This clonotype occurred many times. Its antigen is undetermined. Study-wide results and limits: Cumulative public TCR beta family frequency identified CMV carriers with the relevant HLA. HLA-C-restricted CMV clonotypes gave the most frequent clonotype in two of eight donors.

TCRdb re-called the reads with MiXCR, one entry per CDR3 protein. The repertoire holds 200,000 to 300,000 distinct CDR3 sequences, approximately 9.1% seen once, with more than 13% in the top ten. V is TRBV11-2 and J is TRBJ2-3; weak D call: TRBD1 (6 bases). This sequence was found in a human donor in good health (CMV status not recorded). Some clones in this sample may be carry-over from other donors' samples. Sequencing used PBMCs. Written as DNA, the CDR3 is TGTGCCAGCAGCTCCCGTTTAGTCAGGGGACATACGCAGTATTTT. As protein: CASSSRLVRGHTQYF.